Below are 27 T cell receptor beta chains sequenced from a single sample in a study of T cell clonality in common variable immunodeficiency. Points from the study as a whole: In common variable immunodeficiency, TCR beta chains reportedly carried fewer deletions and N-nucleotide insertions.

Their antigens remain unidentified. Method: immunoSEQ multiplex PCR; TCRdb's copy keeps in-frame clones and lacks some. The sample presents some 14,000 clones, none singletons. Specimen: peripheral blood mononuclear cells. The receptors here all came from a human donor with common variable immunodeficiency.

Worth noting for this clone: The read gets to within 3 residues of the CDR3 end, and the germline J gene fills in the rest. The chain links TRBV20-1 to TRBJ2-7, with D tentatively TRBD1 or TRBD2 (5 bases each). Germline V lookup: CDR1 DFQATT, CDR2 SNEGSKA (reference sequence). Trimming left V 3 bases short and J 5 bases short, with 17 bases between. This CDR3 is built from 14 residues. Incomplete CDR3 DNA: TGCAGTGCTAGGTTTTCCGAGGGGATAGACGAG. It specifies CSARFSEGIDE. The full CDR3 is CSARFSEGIDEQYF.

Concerning this clone itself: The read halts 3 residues ahead of the CDR3 end, with the missing end drawn from the germline J gene. This chain links TRBV18 with TRBJ2-3; D may be TRBD2 (5 bases). This CDR3 has 14 amino acids. Germline loops: CDR1 KGHSH, CDR2 LQKENI. Trimming took off 7 bases at V and 4 bases at J, with 15 bases between the two ends. CDR3 DNA (partial): TGTGCCAGCTGGATCGGGGAGAGCCCAGATACG. It encodes CASWIGESPDT. The CDR3 reads in full as CASWIGESPDTQYF.

About this clone itself: The sequenced fragment ends 3 residues before the CDR3 boundary, so the rest is inferred from the germline J gene. This rearrangement joins TRBV6-1 to TRBJ1-2; no definite D call. The V and J ends lost 2 bases and 5 bases respectively, with 9 bases between them. CDR1 and CDR2 from the germline V gene are MNHNS and SASEGT. The CDR3 totals 13 residues. Partial CDR3 DNA: TGTGCCAGCAGTGAATTGAAGGCATATGGC. Translating gives CASSELKAYG. The whole CDR3 protein reads CASSELKAYGYTF.

Comment on this clone: The CDR3 end lies 3 residues beyond the end of the read and is filled in from the germline J gene. The chain is built from TRBV19 and TRBJ1-5; 10 nucleotides line up with TRBD1. The CDR3 covers 15 residues. Germline trimming cut 3 bases from V and 6 bases from J; bases unmatched to any gene: 5. Germline values: CDR1 LNHDA, CDR2 SQIVND (reference sequence). CDR3 in amino acids: CASSMGQGLAQPQHF. The covered CDR3 bases are TGTGCCAGTAGTATGGGACAGGGGCTGGCTCAGCCC.

With regard to this clone: The read halts 3 residues ahead of the CDR3 end, with the missing end drawn from the germline J gene. The chain combines TRBV7-9 with TRBJ1-1; TRBD1 might be the D (6 bases). Germline V gene sequence: CDR1 SEHNR, CDR2 FQNEAQ (reference sequence). The CDR3 has 15 residues. With 1 base removed from V and 6 bases from J, the gap between germline ends came to 15 bases. CDR3 in amino acids: CASSLGGPGVPEAFF. The part of the CDR3 DNA that was read is TGTGCCAGCAGCTTAGGGGGCCCAGGGGTCCCTGAA.

Remarks on this clone: The read ends 3 residues before the CDR3 terminus; that terminus is restored from the germline J gene. The rearrangement uses TRBV7-9 and TRBJ1-3; perhaps TRBD1 as D (6 bases). This CDR3 spans 12 amino acids. Germline V gene data show CDR1 as SEHNR and CDR2 as FQNEAQ (reference sequence). Partial CDR3 DNA: TGTGCCAGCAGTTCCTCCGGGACAAGC. This gives the protein CASSSSGTS. The full CDR3 sequence reads CASSSSGTSIYF.

This clone was counted only a few times. The CDR3 is cut off 3 residues early in the read; its end comes from the germline J gene. The rearrangement uses TRBV5-1 and TRBJ2-7; 9 positions match TRBD2. V lost 4 bases and J lost 2; bases outside the gene matches: 10. The CDR3 sequence is 16 residues long. Germline CDR1 is SGHRS and CDR2 is YFSETQ. Partial CDR3 DNA: TGCGCCAGCAGCCCAGGAGGCGGGAGGGCAACCTACGAG. Amino acid sequence: CASSPGGGRATYE. The whole CDR3 is CASSPGGGRATYEQYF.

Worth noting for this clone: The observed sequence ends 3 residues before the CDR3 terminus, with the missing tail filled in from the germline J gene. J is TRBJ2-1 and V is TRBV19; 10 bases align to TRBD2. The CDR3 runs to 17 residues. Trimming cost V 3 bases and J 4 bases; bases outside gene matches: 9. Germline V gene data show CDR1 as LNHDA and CDR2 as SQIVND (reference sequence). CDR3 loop: CASSIGLAGDPYNEQFF. The CDR3 DNA, read in part, is TGTGCCAGTAGTATCGGCCTAGCGGGAGATCCATACAATGAG.

Details on this clone: The sequence runs out 3 residues before the end of the CDR3; the remainder is reconstructed from the germline J gene. The genes are TRBV19 and TRBJ2-2; D gene uncertain. The CDR3 length is 12 residues. Germline V gene data show CDR1 as LNHDA and CDR2 as SQIVND (reference sequence). Trimming pared 4 bases from V and 6 bases from J, leaving 6 bases between. The CDR3 loop reads CASSSSPGELFF. The CDR3 DNA, read in part, is TGTGCCAGTAGTAGTAGCCCCGGGGAG. Full variable domain (rest looked up from reference TRBV19 and TRBJ2-2): DGGITQSPKYLFRKEGQNVTLSCEQNLNHDAMYWYRQDPGQGLRLIYYSQIVNDFQKGDIAEGYSVSREKKESFPLTVTSAQKNPTAFYLCASSSSPGELFFGEGSRLTVL.

The CDR3: CASTLQGARNNEQFF. The CDR3 DNA, read in part, is TGTGCCAGCACCCTACAGGGGGCCCGAAACAATGAG. The rearrangement links TRBV2 to TRBJ2-1; 9 nucleotides match TRBD1. With the read ending 3 residues before the CDR3 end, the germline J gene is used to fill in that end. V lost 7 bases and J lost 5; bases outside the gene matches: 9. This CDR3 has 15 residues. Germline CDR1 reads SNHLY; CDR2 reads FYNNEI.

In its sample, this clone was seen a few times. The read falls 3 residues short of the CDR3 end, and the missing part is taken from the germline J gene. The chain is built from TRBV5-1 and TRBJ2-1, with TRBD2 matching 11 bases. Looked up from germline, CDR1 is SGHRS and CDR2 is YFSETQ. J was trimmed by 4 bases and V by 4 bases; bases with no gene match: 7. This CDR3 has 16 residues. The covered CDR3 bases are TGCGCCAGCAGCCCCGGACTAGCGGGCGTTTACAATGAG. Its protein is CASSPGLAGVYNE. The full CDR3 is CASSPGLAGVYNEQFF.

This clone was found a few times. The CDR3 end lies 3 residues beyond the end of the read and is filled in from the germline J gene. The genes are TRBV5-5 and TRBJ2-5; D possibly corresponds to TRBD1 (6 bases). The germline V gene encodes CDR1 SGHKS and CDR2 YYEKEE (reference sequence). The CDR3 length is 13 residues. V was trimmed by 4 bases and J by 2 bases, leaving 9 bases between them. CDR3 bases read: TGTGCCAGCAGCGTGGACAGACAAGAGACC. This codes for CASSVDRQET. The CDR3 in full is CASSVDRQETQYF.

As concerns this clone: The DNA ends 3 residues before the CDR3 does, and the rest of the CDR3 is filled in from the germline J gene. The rearrangement joins TRBV19 to TRBJ2-2; 7 bases match TRBD1. Per the germline V gene, CDR1 is LNHDA and CDR2 is SQIVND (reference sequence). The CDR3 loop spans 17 amino acids. V was pared by 3 bases and J by 6 bases, with 13 bases of the junction left unmatched. CDR3 DNA (partial): TGTGCCAGTAGTATTGGGGACAGCCCGGGGCGCGCCGGGGAG. This sequence encodes CASSIGDSPGRAGE. The full CDR3 protein is CASSIGDSPGRAGELFF.

This clone was recorded a few times. The CDR3 is cut off 3 residues early in the read; its end comes from the germline J gene. This chain uses TRBV18 with TRBJ2-2; 10 bases align to TRBD1. This CDR3 has 16 amino acids. V lost 0 bases, J lost 7 bases, and 5 bases stayed unmatched. Germline CDR1 reads KGHSH; CDR2 reads LQKENI. CDR3 sequence reads: CASSPPGQGSNGELFF. The part of the CDR3 DNA that was read is TGTGCCAGCTCACCACCGGGACAGGGGTCAAACGGGGAG. The complete variable domain, with remaining parts taken from reference TRBV18 and TRBJ2-2, reads NAGVMQNPRHLVRRRGQEARLRCSPMKGHSHVYWYRQLPEEGLKFMVYLQKENIIDESGMPKERFSAEFPKEGPSILRIQQVVRGDSAAYFCASSPPGQGSNGELFFGEGSRLTVL.

On this clone: The CDR3 end lies 3 residues beyond the end of the read and is filled in from the germline J gene. The chain has TRBV20-1 and TRBJ1-1, with D maybe TRBD1 (6 bases). Germline V CDR1 and CDR2: DFQATT, SNEGSKA (reference sequence). The CDR3 is made up of 14 amino acids. V was clipped by 6 bases and J by 5 bases, with 19 bases between them. The part of the CDR3 DNA that was read is TGCAGTGCGGGGAAGTGGGGGGGGCGGACTGAA. This translates into CSAGKWGGRTE. The whole CDR3 region reads CSAGKWGGRTEAFF.

The table lists this clone with a few counts. The CDR3 goes on 3 residues after the read ends, and that part is filled in from the germline J gene. The chain combines TRBV19 with TRBJ2-5; no clear D gene. The V end lost 5 bases, the J end lost 5 bases, and 12 bases lay between the germline ends. Germline CDR1 LNHDA, CDR2 SQIVND (reference sequence). The CDR3 has 13 residues. CDR3 DNA (partial): TGTGCCAGTAGTGTGTCAGGAAGGGAGACC. It codes for CASSVSGRET. The CDR3 as a whole reads CASSVSGRETQYF. Complete variable domain (other parts from reference TRBV19 and TRBJ2-5): DGGITQSPKYLFRKEGQNVTLSCEQNLNHDAMYWYRQDPGQGLRLIYYSQIVNDFQKGDIAEGYSVSREKKESFPLTVTSAQKNPTAFYLCASSVSGRETQYFGPGTRLLVL.

A word on this clone: From the germline J gene comes the end of the CDR3, since the read stops 3 residues before it. Other nucleotide sequences in the sample specify the same CDR3. The V gene is TRBV7-9, the J gene TRBJ1-5; tentatively, D is TRBD1 (5 bases). Per germline, CDR1 SEHNR and CDR2 FQNEAQ (reference sequence). This CDR3 spans 13 amino acids. V was trimmed by 2 bases and J by 5 bases, leaving 7 bases between them. CDR3 DNA (partial): TGTGCCAGCAGCTTAACAGGCGATCAGCCC. It specifies CASSLTGDQP. The full CDR3 protein reads CASSLTGDQPQHF.

As concerns this clone: The read terminates 3 residues ahead of where the CDR3 ends, so the germline J gene completes it. This chain uses TRBV2 with TRBJ1-6, with D unresolved. V was trimmed by 8 bases and J by 7 bases, leaving 9 bases between them. From germline, CDR1 is SNHLY and CDR2 FYNNEI. The CDR3 loop spans 12 amino acids. The CDR3: CASWIGNSPLHF. CDR3 DNA, as far as it was read: TGTGCCAGCTGGATAGGGAATTCACCC.

There are a few counts of this clone. The read comes to an end 3 residues before the CDR3 does, leaving the germline J gene to fill in the end. The chain has TRBV30 and TRBJ1-5, with TRBD1 as a possible D gene (6 bases). Germline CDR1 reads GTSNPN; CDR2 reads SVGIG (reference sequence). This CDR3 contains 14 residues. Trimming shortened V by 2 bases and J by 9 bases, and 17 bases separated the two germline ends. The sequenced CDR3 bases are TGTGCCTGGAGTCGCAGGGGAGGGGAAGGGCCC. Translation: CAWSRRGGEGP. The CDR3 in full is CAWSRRGGEGPQHF.

The sample holds a few counts of this clone. The read stops 3 residues short of the end of the CDR3; the missing end is completed from the germline J gene. The chain couples TRBV7-4 to TRBJ2-4; D is unclear. Germline CDR1 SGHVT, CDR2 SQSDAQ. Trimming took 2 bases from V and 3 from J, leaving 14 bases between them. This CDR3 region has 16 residues. CDR3 sequence reads: CASSLQKPLGKNIQYF. The part of the CDR3 DNA that was read is TGTGCCAGCAGCTTACAGAAACCTCTAGGCAAAAACATT.

With respect to this clone: The CDR3 end is not reached by the read, which stops 3 residues before it; the germline J gene fills it in. V usage is TRBV19 and J usage is TRBJ2-1, with 7 bases matching TRBD2. The V gene end was trimmed by 3 bases and the J gene end by 8 bases; junction bases not matched to a gene: 10. This CDR3 has 15 residues. CDR1 is LNHDA and CDR2 is SQIVND in the germline V gene (reference sequence). The CDR3 here is CASSIRRETSDEQFF. The covered CDR3 bases are TGTGCCAGTAGTATTCGGCGGGAGACGTCGGATGAG.

This clone was picked up many times. The CDR3 extends 3 residues past the end of the read, so its final part is completed from the germline J gene. The V and J genes are TRBV5-1 and TRBJ2-1, with TRBD2 identical over 8 bases. The length of the CDR3 is 14 residues. With V trimmed by 7 bases and J by 7 bases, 10 bases remained unmatched. Germline V CDR1 and CDR2: SGHRS, YFSETQ. The CDR3 sequence is CASGLSGRENEQFF. The sequenced part of the CDR3 DNA is TGCGCCAGCGGACTGTCCGGGAGGGAGAATGAG.

Comments on this clone: Read data end 3 residues before the CDR3 end; the end is taken from the germline J gene. The J gene is TRBJ1-5, the V gene TRBV2; 7 bases agree with TRBD1. Trimming took 5 bases from V and 4 from J; bases not matched to a gene: 8. There are 15 residues in the CDR3. Germline V gene data show CDR1 as SNHLY and CDR2 as FYNNEI. The sequenced CDR3 bases are TGTGCCAGCAGTTCTAGGACAGGATTTAATCAGCCC. It is translated as CASSSRTGFNQP. The full CDR3 sequence reads CASSSRTGFNQPQHF.

With respect to this clone: The sequenced fragment ends 3 residues before the CDR3 boundary, so the rest is inferred from the germline J gene. The rearrangement joins TRBV2 to TRBJ1-1, with TRBD1 as a possible D gene (5 bases). The CDR3 spans 13 residues. The V and J ends lost 3 bases and 4 bases respectively, with 9 bases between them. The germline V gene has CDR1 SNHLY and CDR2 FYNNEI. CDR3 region: CASSDREGTEAFF. The CDR3 bases that were read are TGTGCCAGCAGTGACAGGGAAGGCACTGAA. The full variable domain, with the rest looked up from reference TRBV2 and TRBJ1-1, is EPEVTQTPSHQVTQMGQEVILRCVPISNHLYFYWYRQILGQKVEFLVSFYNNEISEKSEIFDDQFSVERPDGSNFTLKIRSTKLEDSAMYFCASSDREGTEAFFGQGTRLTVV.

Regarding this clone: Coverage ceases 3 residues before the CDR3 finishes, and the germline J gene fills in the end. The chain links TRBV5-6 to TRBJ2-1, with 7 positions matching TRBD1. V shed 4 bases, J shed 7 bases, and the junction held 11 bases outside the gene matches. This CDR3 has 15 amino acids. Germline CDR1 SGHDT, CDR2 YYEEEE. CDR3 DNA (partial): TGTGCCAGCAGCACCCGCAGGGGGAGTCTGAATGAG. Its translation: CASSTRRGSLNE. The entire CDR3 sequence reads CASSTRRGSLNEQFF.

This clone was detected only a few times. The sequenced part of the CDR3 DNA is TGTGCCAGTAGGACTAGCGGGGGCAATGAG. It is translated as CASRTSGGNE. The whole CDR3 sequence is CASRTSGGNEQFF. The chain couples TRBV19 to TRBJ2-1; TRBD2 agrees at 12 bases. Coverage ceases 3 residues before the CDR3 finishes, and the germline J gene fills in the end. CDR3 length: 13 amino acids. With V trimmed by 6 bases and J by 6 bases, 0 bases remained unmatched. Germline V gene lookup returns CDR1 LNHDA and CDR2 SQIVND (reference sequence).

Points on this clone: The read is 3 residues too short to cover the CDR3 end, so that end is filled in from the germline J gene. The V gene is TRBV19, the J gene TRBJ1-1; D uncertain. CDR1 and CDR2 from the germline V gene are LNHDA and SQIVND (reference sequence). CDR3 length: 14 amino acids. Trimming pared 1 base from V and 4 bases from J, leaving 10 bases between. CDR3 residues: CASSIATGFTEAFF. The CDR3 DNA, read in part, is TGTGCCAGTAGTATAGCAACGGGGTTCACTGAA. Supplemented by reference TRBV19 and TRBJ1-1, the full variable domain reads DGGITQSPKYLFRKEGQNVTLSCEQNLNHDAMYWYRQDPGQGLRLIYYSQIVNDFQKGDIAEGYSVSREKKESFPLTVTSAQKNPTAFYLCASSIATGFTEAFFGQGTRLTVV.